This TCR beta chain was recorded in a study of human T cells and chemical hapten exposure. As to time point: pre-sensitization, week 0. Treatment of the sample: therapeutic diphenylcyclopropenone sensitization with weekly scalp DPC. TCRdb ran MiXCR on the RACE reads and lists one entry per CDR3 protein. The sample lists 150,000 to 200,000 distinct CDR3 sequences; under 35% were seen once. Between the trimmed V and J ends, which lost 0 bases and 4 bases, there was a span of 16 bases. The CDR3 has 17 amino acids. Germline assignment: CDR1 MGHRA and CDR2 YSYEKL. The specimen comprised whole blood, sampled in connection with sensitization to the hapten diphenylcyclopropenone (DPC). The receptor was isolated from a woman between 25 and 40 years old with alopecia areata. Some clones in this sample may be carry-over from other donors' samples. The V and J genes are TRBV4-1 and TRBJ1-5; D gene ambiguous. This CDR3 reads CASSQDQFRRENQPQHF. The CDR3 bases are TGCGCCAGCAGCCAAGATCAATTTCGTCGGGAAAATCAGCCCCAGCATTTT.